Listed below are T cell receptor beta chains from one sample, sequenced in a study of T cell responses to AZD1222 COVID-19 vaccine. Some clones are missing from TCRdb's copy, which holds only in-frame ones; the method was immunoSEQ multiplex PCR. The sample records 60,000 to 75,000 clones, around 80% being singletons. The material sequenced was peripheral blood, taken 28 days after the second AZD1222 dose. The source of these receptors is an adult who received the AZD1222 COVID-19 vaccine. Both conserved end residues are part of each CDR3. The order of the fields is V gene, CDR3 length, J gene, CDR3 protein.

v_call: TRBV19
cdr3_length: 16
j_call: TRBJ2-1
cdr3_aa: CASSIVGGRMPGEQFF

v_call: TRBV2
cdr3_length: 15
j_call: TRBJ2-2
cdr3_aa: CASKTDRGGTGELFF

v_call: TRBV12-3/TRBV12-4
cdr3_length: 12
j_call: TRBJ2-7
cdr3_aa: CASSTDSYEQYF

v_call: TRBV6-5
cdr3_length: 15
j_call: TRBJ2-1
cdr3_aa: CASSYASTGTGEQFF

v_call: TRBV9
cdr3_length: 15
j_call: TRBJ1-6
cdr3_aa: CASSPRGAGDSPLHF

v_call: TRBV6-2/TRBV6-3
cdr3_length: 11
j_call: TRBJ2-5
cdr3_aa: CASSYIETQYF

v_call: TRBV3-1/TRBV3-2
cdr3_length: 15
j_call: TRBJ1-1
cdr3_aa: CASSQGPLVNTEAFF

v_call: TRBV19
cdr3_length: 14
j_call: TRBJ1-1
cdr3_aa: CASSLGAGQGTAFF

v_call: TRBV5-4
cdr3_length: 16
j_call: TRBJ2-3
cdr3_aa: CASSLVSAPGTDTQYF

v_call: TRBV5-6
cdr3_length: 12
j_call: TRBJ2-7
cdr3_aa: CASSLTRASEYF

v_call: TRBV7-9
cdr3_length: 15
j_call: TRBJ2-1
cdr3_aa: CASSPGLAGDNEQFF

v_call: TRBV6-6
cdr3_length: 13
j_call: TRBJ1-2
cdr3_aa: CATLTGSNYGYTF

v_call: TRBV6-5
cdr3_length: 12
j_call: TRBJ2-2
cdr3_aa: CASSMGTGELFF

v_call: TRBV3-1/TRBV3-2
cdr3_length: 15
j_call: TRBJ2-7
cdr3_aa: CASSPGTDTPYEQYF

v_call: TRBV6-6
cdr3_length: 17
j_call: TRBJ2-7
cdr3_aa: CASSPNGRGGPFYEQYF

v_call: TRBV7-6
cdr3_length: 14
j_call: TRBJ2-5
cdr3_aa: CASSRFVAEETQYF

v_call: TRBV15
cdr3_length: 13
j_call: TRBJ1-1
cdr3_aa: CATSPGTGSSAFF

v_call: TRBV7-3
cdr3_length: 16
j_call: TRBJ2-2
cdr3_aa: CASSPTDWPNTGELFF

v_call: TRBV11-2
cdr3_length: 14
j_call: TRBJ2-7
cdr3_aa: CASSLKRGGYEQYF

v_call: TRBV19
cdr3_length: 14
j_call: TRBJ1-2
cdr3_aa: CASMTGLATYGYTF

v_call: TRBV5-4
cdr3_length: 15
j_call: TRBJ1-2
cdr3_aa: CASSVSVGDYLGYTF

v_call: TRBV5-1
cdr3_length: 14
j_call: TRBJ2-5
cdr3_aa: CASSSTGGSGTQYF

v_call: TRBV19
cdr3_length: 14
j_call: TRBJ1-1
cdr3_aa: CASSPWTGENEAFF

v_call: TRBV28
cdr3_length: 15
j_call: TRBJ1-5
cdr3_aa: CASSLSGSSNQPQHF

v_call: TRBV5-6
cdr3_length: 15
j_call: TRBJ1-2
cdr3_aa: CASSLGRIINYGYTF

v_call: TRBV28
cdr3_length: 14
j_call: TRBJ1-6
cdr3_aa: CAARPQGGHSPLHF

v_call: TRBV29-1
cdr3_length: 14
j_call: TRBJ2-1
cdr3_aa: CSVEGNSGGNEQFF

v_call: TRBV11-3
cdr3_length: 16
j_call: TRBJ2-5
cdr3_aa: CASSLHPGQPKETQYF

v_call: TRBV19
cdr3_length: 12
j_call: TRBJ1-2
cdr3_aa: CASADRDFGYTF

v_call: TRBV7-3
cdr3_length: 14
j_call: TRBJ1-1
cdr3_aa: CASSLLGENTEAFF

v_call: TRBV5-5
cdr3_length: 14
j_call: TRBJ2-7
cdr3_aa: CASSLQGDSYEQYF

v_call: TRBV28
cdr3_length: 14
j_call: TRBJ2-7
cdr3_aa: CASLGTVSSYEQYF

v_call: TRBV3-1/TRBV3-2
cdr3_length: 15
j_call: TRBJ2-7
cdr3_aa: CASSQAPGGSYEQYF

v_call: TRBV28
cdr3_length: 14
j_call: TRBJ1-5
cdr3_aa: CASSPDRIGGPQHF

v_call: TRBV15
cdr3_length: 15
j_call: TRBJ1-1
cdr3_aa: CATSRDSRPSGHAFF

v_call: TRBV9
cdr3_length: 17
j_call: TRBJ1-3
cdr3_aa: CASSETPQGAPGNTIYF

v_call: TRBV5-1
cdr3_length: 14
j_call: TRBJ1-2
cdr3_aa: CASSFGWGGDGYTF

v_call: TRBV9
cdr3_length: 16
j_call: TRBJ2-1
cdr3_aa: CASSVGTSDSYNEQFF